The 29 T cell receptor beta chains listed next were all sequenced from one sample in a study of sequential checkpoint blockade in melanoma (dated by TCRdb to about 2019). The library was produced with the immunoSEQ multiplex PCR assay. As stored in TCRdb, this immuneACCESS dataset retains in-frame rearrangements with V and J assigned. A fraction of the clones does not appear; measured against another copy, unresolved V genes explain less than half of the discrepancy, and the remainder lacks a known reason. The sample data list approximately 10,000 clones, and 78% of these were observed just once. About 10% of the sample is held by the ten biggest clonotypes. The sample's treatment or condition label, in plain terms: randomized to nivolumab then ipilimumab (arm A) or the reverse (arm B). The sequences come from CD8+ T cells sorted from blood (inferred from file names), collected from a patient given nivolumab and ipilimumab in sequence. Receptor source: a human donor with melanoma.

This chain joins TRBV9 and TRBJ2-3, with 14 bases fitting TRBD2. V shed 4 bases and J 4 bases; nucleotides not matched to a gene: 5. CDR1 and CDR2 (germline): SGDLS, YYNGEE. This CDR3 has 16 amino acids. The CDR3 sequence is CASSMGLAGVADTQYF. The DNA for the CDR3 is TGTGCCAGCAGCATGGGACTAGCGGGGGTAGCAGATACGCAGTATTTT.

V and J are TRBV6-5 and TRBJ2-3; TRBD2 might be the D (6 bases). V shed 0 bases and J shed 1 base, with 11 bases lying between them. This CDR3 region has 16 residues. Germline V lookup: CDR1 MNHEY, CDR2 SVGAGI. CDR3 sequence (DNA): TGTGCCAGCAGTTACTCGGGAGGTAGGGGCACAGATACGCAGTATTTT. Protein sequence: CASSYSGGRGTDTQYF.

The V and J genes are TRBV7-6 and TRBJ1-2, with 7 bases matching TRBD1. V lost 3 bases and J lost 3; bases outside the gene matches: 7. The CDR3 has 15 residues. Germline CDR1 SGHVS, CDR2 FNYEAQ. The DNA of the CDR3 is TGTGCCAGCAGCTTTGGGCCACAGGGGTACTATGGCTACACCTTC. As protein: CASSFGPQGYYGYTF.

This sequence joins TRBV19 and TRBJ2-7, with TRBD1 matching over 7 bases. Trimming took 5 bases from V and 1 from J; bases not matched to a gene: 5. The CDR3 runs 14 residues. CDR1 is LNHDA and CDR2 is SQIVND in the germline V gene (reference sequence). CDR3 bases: TGTGCCAGTAGTTTACAGACAGGGTCCTACGAGCAGTACTTC. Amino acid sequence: CASSLQTGSYEQYF.

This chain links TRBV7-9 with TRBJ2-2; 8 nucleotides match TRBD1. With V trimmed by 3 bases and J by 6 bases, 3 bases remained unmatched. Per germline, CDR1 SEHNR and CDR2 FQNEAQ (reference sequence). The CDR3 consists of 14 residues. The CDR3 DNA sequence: TGTGCCAGCAGCTTCACAGGGGGACCCGGGGAGCTGTTTTTT. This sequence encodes CASSFTGGPGELFF.

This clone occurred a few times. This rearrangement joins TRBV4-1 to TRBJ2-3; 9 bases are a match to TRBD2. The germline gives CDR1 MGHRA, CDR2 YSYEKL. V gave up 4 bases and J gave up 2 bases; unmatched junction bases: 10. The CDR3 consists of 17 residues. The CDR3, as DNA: TGCGCCAGCAGCCCCCGGGCGGGGGGGGCGGCCACAGATACGCAGTATTTT. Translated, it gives CASSPRAGGAATDTQYF.

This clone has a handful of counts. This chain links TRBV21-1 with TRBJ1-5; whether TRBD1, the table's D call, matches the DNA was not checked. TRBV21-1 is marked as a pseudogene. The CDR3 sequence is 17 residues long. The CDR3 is CASSTRTGAGSNQPQHF. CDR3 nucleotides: TGTGCCAGCAGCACAAGGACAGGGGCGGGTAGCAATCAGCCCCAGCATTTT.

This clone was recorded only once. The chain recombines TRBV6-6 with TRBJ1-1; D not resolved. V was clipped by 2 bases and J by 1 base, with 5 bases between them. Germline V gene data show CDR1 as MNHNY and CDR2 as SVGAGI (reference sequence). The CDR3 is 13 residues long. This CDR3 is CASSYGENTEAFF. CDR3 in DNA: TGTGCCAGCAGTTACGGAGAGAACACTGAAGCTTTCTTT.

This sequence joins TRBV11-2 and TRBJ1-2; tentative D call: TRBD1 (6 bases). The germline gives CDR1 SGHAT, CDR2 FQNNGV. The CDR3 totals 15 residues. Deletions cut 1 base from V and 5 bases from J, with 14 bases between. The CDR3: CASSLVGGLEYGYTF. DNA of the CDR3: TGTGCCAGCAGCTTAGTCGGGGGGCTAGAGTATGGCTACACCTTC.

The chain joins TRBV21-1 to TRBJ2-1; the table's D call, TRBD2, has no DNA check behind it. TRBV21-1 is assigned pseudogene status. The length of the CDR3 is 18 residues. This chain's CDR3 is CASSKTGGPLDSLNEQFF. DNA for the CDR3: TGTGCCAGCAGCAAAACTGGCGGGCCACTGGACTCACTCAATGAGCAGTTCTTC.

The CDR3 is CASSLARGGSTEAFF. Written as DNA, the CDR3 is TGTGCCAGCAGCTTGGCCCGGGGGGGGAGCACTGAAGCTTTCTTT. V gene TRBV5-4 combines with J gene TRBJ1-1, with D perhaps matching TRBD1 (5 bases). With 0 bases removed from V and 4 bases from J, the gap between germline ends came to 13 bases. From germline, CDR1 is SGHNT and CDR2 YYREEE (reference sequence). The length of the CDR3 is 15 residues.

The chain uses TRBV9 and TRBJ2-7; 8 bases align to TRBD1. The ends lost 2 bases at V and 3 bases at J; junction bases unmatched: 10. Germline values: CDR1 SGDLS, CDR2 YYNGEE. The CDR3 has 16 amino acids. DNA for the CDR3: TGTGCCAGCAGCGTGGCCTGGGCAGGGGGCTACTACGAGCAGTACTTC. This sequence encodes CASSVAWAGGYYEQYF.

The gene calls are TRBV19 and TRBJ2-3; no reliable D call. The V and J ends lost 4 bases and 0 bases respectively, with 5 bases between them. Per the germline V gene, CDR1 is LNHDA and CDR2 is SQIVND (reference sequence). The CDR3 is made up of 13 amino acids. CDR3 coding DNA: TGTGCCAGTAGTACCTTAAGCACAGATACGCAGTATTTT. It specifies CASSTLSTDTQYF.

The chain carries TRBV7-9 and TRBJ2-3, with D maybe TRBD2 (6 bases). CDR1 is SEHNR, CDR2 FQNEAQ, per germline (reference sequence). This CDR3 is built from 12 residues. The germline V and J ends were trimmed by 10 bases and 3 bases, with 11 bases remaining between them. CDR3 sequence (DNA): TGTGCCACTAGCGATGGGACAGATACGCAGTATTTT. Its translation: CATSDGTDTQYF.

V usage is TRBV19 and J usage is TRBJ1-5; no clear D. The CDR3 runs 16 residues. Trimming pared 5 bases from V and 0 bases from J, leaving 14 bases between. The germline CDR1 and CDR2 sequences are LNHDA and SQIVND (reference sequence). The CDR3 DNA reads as TGTGCCAGTAGTCCCGACACCATCTATAGCAATCAGCCCCAGCATTTT. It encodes CASSPDTIYSNQPQHF.

As DNA, the CDR3 is TGCGCCAGCAGTGCTAGCGGGGCCACCCAAGAGACCCAGTACTTC. Amino acid sequence: CASSASGATQETQYF. V is TRBV10-2 and J is TRBJ2-5; TRBD2 agrees at 9 bases. Germline values: CDR1 WSHSY, CDR2 SAAADI. The trim removed 4 bases at V and 1 base at J, leaving 4 bases unmatched. The CDR3 has 15 residues.

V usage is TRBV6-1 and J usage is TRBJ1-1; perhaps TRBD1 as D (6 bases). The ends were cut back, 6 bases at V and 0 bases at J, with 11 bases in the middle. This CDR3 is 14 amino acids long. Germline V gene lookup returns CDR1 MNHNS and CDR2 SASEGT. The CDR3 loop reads CASRQGHLNTEAFF. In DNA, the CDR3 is TGTGCCAGCAGACAGGGACATTTGAACACTGAAGCTTTCTTT.

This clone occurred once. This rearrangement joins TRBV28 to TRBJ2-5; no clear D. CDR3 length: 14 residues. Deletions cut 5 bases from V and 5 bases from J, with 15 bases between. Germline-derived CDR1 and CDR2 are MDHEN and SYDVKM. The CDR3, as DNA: TGTGCCAGCAGTCCCGATGTGGAGTTTGAGACCCAGTACTTC. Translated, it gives CASSPDVEFETQYF.

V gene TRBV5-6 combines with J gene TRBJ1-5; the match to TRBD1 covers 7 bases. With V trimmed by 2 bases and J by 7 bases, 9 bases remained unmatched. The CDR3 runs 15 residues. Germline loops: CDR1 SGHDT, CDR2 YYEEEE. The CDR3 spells CASSFGTDRSQPQHF. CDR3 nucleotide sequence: TGTGCCAGCAGCTTCGGGACAGACCGATCGCAGCCCCAGCATTTT.

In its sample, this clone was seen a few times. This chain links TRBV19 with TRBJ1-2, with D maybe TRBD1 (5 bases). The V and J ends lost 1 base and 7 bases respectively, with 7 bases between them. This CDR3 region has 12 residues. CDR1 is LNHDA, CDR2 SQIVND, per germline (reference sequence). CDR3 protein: CASSIGQSGYTF. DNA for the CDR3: TGTGCCAGTAGTATAGGACAGTCTGGCTACACCTTC.

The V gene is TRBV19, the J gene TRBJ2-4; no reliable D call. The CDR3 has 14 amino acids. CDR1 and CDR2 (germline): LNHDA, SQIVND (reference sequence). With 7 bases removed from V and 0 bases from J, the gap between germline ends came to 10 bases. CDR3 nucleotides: TGTGCCAGTAATCCCTCCCTAGCCAAAAACATTCAGTACTTC. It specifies CASNPSLAKNIQYF.

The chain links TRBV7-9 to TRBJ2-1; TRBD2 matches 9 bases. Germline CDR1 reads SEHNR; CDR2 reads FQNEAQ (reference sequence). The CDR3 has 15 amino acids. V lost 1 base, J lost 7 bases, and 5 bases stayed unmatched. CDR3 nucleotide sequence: TGTGCCAGCAGCTTAGATAGCGGGAGAAGAAATGAGCAGTTCTTC. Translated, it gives CASSLDSGRRNEQFF.

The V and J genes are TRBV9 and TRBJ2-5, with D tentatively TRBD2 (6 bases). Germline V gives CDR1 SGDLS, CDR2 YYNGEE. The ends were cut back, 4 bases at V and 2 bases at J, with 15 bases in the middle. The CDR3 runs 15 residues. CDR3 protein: CASSPGGGEQETQYF. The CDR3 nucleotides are TGTGCCAGCAGCCCCGGGGGTGGGGAACAAGAGACCCAGTACTTC.

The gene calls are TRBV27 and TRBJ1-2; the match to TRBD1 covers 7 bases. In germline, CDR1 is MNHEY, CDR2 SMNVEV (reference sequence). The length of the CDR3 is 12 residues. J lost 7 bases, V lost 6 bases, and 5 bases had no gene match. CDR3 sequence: CASRGQRPGYTF. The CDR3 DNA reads TGTGCCAGCAGGGGACAGAGGCCTGGCTACACCTTC.

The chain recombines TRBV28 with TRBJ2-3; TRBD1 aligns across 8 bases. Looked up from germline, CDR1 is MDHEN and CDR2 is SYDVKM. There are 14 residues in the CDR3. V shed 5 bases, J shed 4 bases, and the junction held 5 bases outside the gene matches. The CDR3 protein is CASSPQGAADTQYF. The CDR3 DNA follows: TGTGCCAGCAGTCCCCAGGGGGCTGCAGATACGCAGTATTTT.

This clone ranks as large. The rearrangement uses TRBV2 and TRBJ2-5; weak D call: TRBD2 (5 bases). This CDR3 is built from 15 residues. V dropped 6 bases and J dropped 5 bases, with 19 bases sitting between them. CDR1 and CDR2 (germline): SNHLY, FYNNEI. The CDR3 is CASRFRLWTQETQYF. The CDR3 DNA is TGTGCCAGCAGATTCAGACTATGGACCCAGGAGACCCAGTACTTC.

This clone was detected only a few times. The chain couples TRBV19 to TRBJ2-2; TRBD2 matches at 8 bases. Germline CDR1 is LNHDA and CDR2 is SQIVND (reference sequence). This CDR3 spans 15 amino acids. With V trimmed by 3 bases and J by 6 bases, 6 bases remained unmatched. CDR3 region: CASSMFGRAAGELFF. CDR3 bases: TGTGCCAGTAGTATGTTCGGGAGGGCCGCCGGGGAGCTGTTTTTT.

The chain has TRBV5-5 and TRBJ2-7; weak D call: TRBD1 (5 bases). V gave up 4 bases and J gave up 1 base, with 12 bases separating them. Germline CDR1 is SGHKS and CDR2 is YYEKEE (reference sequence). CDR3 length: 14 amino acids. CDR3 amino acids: CASSLSQGSYEQYF. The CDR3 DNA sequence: TGTGCCAGCAGCCTCTCCCAGGGATCCTACGAGCAGTACTTC.

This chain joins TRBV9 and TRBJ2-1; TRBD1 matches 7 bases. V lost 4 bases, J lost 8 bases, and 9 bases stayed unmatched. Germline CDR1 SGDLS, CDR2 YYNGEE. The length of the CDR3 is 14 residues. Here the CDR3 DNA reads TGTGCCAGCAGCCGCGACAGGGTTTTGGATGAGCAGTTCTTC. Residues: CASSRDRVLDEQFF.